This is a list of T cell receptor beta chains from one sample in a study of T cell repertoires in cytomegalovirus infection. TCRdb passed the reads through MiXCR, listing each CDR3 protein once. The repertoire consists of 200,000 to 300,000 distinct CDR3 sequences, with over 8% occurring once and the leading ten covering around 15%. Sequenced sample: PBMCs. The receptor set was obtained from a human donor in good health (CMV status not recorded). Some clones in this sample may be carry-over from other donors' samples. CDR3s include the opening cysteine and the closing phenylalanine or tryptophan. A D gene is named only where the DNA matches it firmly. The listing skips clone size in some rows; elsewhere it reads once, few, many or a size class.

many	TRBD1	TRBV7-8	TRBJ2-1	TGTGCCAGCAGCCAAGGACAGGGCAGTCCCTCCGAGTTCTTC	CASSQGQGSPSEFF
many	-	TRBV7-8	TRBJ2-5	TGTGCCAGCAGCTTAGTGAAGACTCGAGGCGGGACCCAGTACTTC	CASSLVKTRGGTQYF
many	TRBD2	TRBV12-3/TRBV12-4	TRBJ2-1	TGTGCCAGCAGTCTCACTAGCGGCGGCTACAATGAGCAGTTCTTC	CASSLTSGGYNEQFF
-	-	TRBV6-1	TRBJ2-2	TGTGCCAGCAGAGCACAGACCGCGAACACCGGGGAGCTGTTTTTT	CASRAQTANTGELFF
many	-	TRBV28	TRBJ1-5	TGTGCCAGCAGTTTATTCCCGGATGATAGCAATCAGCCCCAGCATTTT	CASSLFPDDSNQPQHF
many	TRBD2	TRBV6-5	TRBJ2-2	TGTGCCAGCAGTTACCGGGGACTAGCGGCCGGGGAGCTGTTTTTT	CASSYRGLAAGELFF
few	TRBD1	TRBV19	TRBJ2-7	TGTGCCAGTGGGACAGAGAGCTCCTACGAGCAGTACTTC	CASGTESSYEQYF
many	-	TRBV6-1	TRBJ2-5	TGTGCCAGCAGTTCCCTCTTAGGCAGCCAAGAGACCCAGTACTTC	CASSSLLGSQETQYF
-	-	TRBV20-1	TRBJ1-6	TGCAGTGCTAGAGATCGCCGCACAGCTCGATATTCACCCCTCCACTTT	CSARDRRTARYSPLHF
-	-	TRBV5-5	TRBJ1-1	TGTGCCAGCAGCTTAAGCGGGAGTATCACTGAAGCTTTCTTT	CASSLSGSITEAFF
few	-	TRBV19	TRBJ1-1	TGTGCCAGTAGTATATCCGGGACATCCAACACTGAAGCTTTCTTT	CASSISGTSNTEAFF
many	TRBD1	TRBV7-2	TRBJ1-1	TGTGCCAGCAGCCCCCGACAGGGCTTCATGAACACTGAAGCTTTCTTT	CASSPRQGFMNTEAFF
many	TRBD2	TRBV7-3	TRBJ2-1	TGTGCCAGCAGCTTAACGATTAGCGGGGGGGAGCAGTTCTTC	CASSLTISGGEQFF
many	TRBD1	TRBV20-1	TRBJ1-5	TGCAGTGCCAGGACAGGGGCAAGCAATCAGCCCCAGCATTTT	CSARTGASNQPQHF
many	TRBD1	TRBV20-1	TRBJ2-4	TGCAGTGCAAGACAGGGGTCCGACATTCAGTACTTC	CSARQGSDIQYF
many	-	TRBV6-2/TRBV6-3	TRBJ1-3	TGTGCCAGCAGTTTCCGGGACATCATTGGAAACACCATATATTTT	CASSFRDIIGNTIYF
few	TRBD1	TRBV18	TRBJ2-3	TGTGCCAGCTCACCACCTCAGGGGGCGCGAGATACGCAGTATTTT	CASSPPQGARDTQYF
-	-	TRBV20-1	TRBJ1-3	TGCAGTGCTAGAGAAGGGGAAGATGGAAACACCATATATTTT	CSAREGEDGNTIYF
-	-	TRBV11-2	TRBJ2-2	TGTGCCAGCAGCTTAACGGCAGGGCACACCTCCGGGGAGCTGTTTTTT	CASSLTAGHTSGELFF
many	-	TRBV7-2	TRBJ2-4	TGTGCCAGCAGCTTTTTGAGGGGCATTCAGTACTTC	CASSFLRGIQYF
few	-	TRBV28	TRBJ2-5	TGTGCCAGCCAAGGCCTAGGGGTGACCCAGTACTTC	CASQGLGVTQYF
many	-	TRBV4-1	TRBJ2-2	TGCGCCAGCAGCCCTGCCGCTAGAGCGAACACCGGGGAGCTGTTTTTT	CASSPAARANTGELFF
-	-	TRBV7-9	TRBJ2-3	TGTGCCAGCAGCTTAGCGATCAGCTCAGATACGCAGTATTTT	CASSLAISSDTQYF
many	-	TRBV12-3/TRBV12-4	TRBJ2-1	TGTGCCAGTTCGGCGGTGGAGAATGAGCAGTTCTTC	CASSAVENEQFF
-	-	TRBV20-1	TRBJ2-7	TGCAGTGCTAGCAAGGAGGGGAGCTCCTACGAGCAGTACTTC	CSASKEGSSYEQYF
many	-	TRBV7-2	TRBJ2-3	TGTGCCAGCAGCTCACGGGGGGACACTTCCCGGTATTTT	CASSSRGDTSRYF
many	TRBD1	TRBV28	TRBJ1-2	TGTGCCAGCAGTTCCGGACAGGTCTATGGCTACACCTTC	CASSSGQVYGYTF
many	TRBD2	TRBV7-2	TRBJ2-3	TGTGCCAGCAGCTTTCACCTAGCGGAATTGAGCACAGATACGCAGTATTTT	CASSFHLAELSTDTQYF
many	TRBD2	TRBV7-9	TRBJ2-7	TGTGCCAGCAGCCGCGCTAGCGGGAGCGGCAACGAGCAGTACTTC	CASSRASGSGNEQYF
many	TRBD1	TRBV19	TRBJ2-7	TGTGCCAGTTCCGACAGGGGCAACTACGAGCAGTACTTC	CASSDRGNYEQYF